This TCR beta chain was recovered during a study of blood T cell repertoires in COVID-19. As originally analysed: Amplified reference gene primers provided the basis for estimating nucleated cell counts. Assay used: immunoSEQ multiplex PCR; TCRdb lists only in-frame clones, some missing. That table furnishes V, J and clone size, whereas the DNA furnished D and trimming. The data show tens of thousands of clones, with about 81% seen just once and more than 2% held by the top ten. CDR3 length: 16 amino acids. V was clipped by 1 base and J by 3 bases, with 15 bases between them. CDR1 and CDR2 (germline): SGHAT, FQNNGV.

This sequence was found in a man aged 45 to 65 with acute or convalescent COVID-19. The material sequenced was peripheral blood. The genes are TRBV11-2 and TRBJ1-2; D unresolved. The chain's CDR3 is CASSLAGQGQDYGYTF. Written as DNA, the CDR3 is TGTGCCAGCAGCTTAGCAGGCCAAGGCCAGGACTATGGCTACACCTTC.